This TCR beta chain originates from a study of blood T cell repertoires in COVID-19. Study-wide context: Specimens from acute and convalescent COVID-19 originated in the United States, Italy and Spain. T cells, B-cell-depleted T cells, or PBMCs supplied cDNA or gDNA.

The protocol was immunoSEQ multiplex PCR, while the TCRdb copy is restricted to in-frame clones and leaves out a portion. The sample carries a few hundred thousand clones, approximately 82% recorded once. This sequence originates from a woman in her thirties or forties who had recovered from COVID-19. Sequencing was done on a sample of peripheral blood.

The CDR3 loop is CATRAGDQGYEQYF. The CDR3 DNA reads as TGTGCCACCCGAGCGGGCGATCAGGGATACGAGCAGTACTTC. The chain links TRBV10-3 to TRBJ2-7; possibly TRBD2 for D (6 bases). CDR3 length equals 14 residues. Germline V gene data show CDR1 as ENHRY and CDR2 as SYGVKD. Trimming stripped 10 bases from V and 4 bases from J, with 20 bases between.